These 14 T cell receptor beta chains came from one sample sequenced in a study of blood T cells in healthy people across ages. Using a J-beta primer mix together with a sample-barcoded 5' primer, a second PCR was run for roughly 7 to 12 cycles. TCRdb re-called the 5' RACE reads through MiXCR, storing one row per CDR3 protein. Of about 830,000 distinct CDR3 sequences in the sample, approximately 59% were seen once. The sequencing input was blood. The receptor source for this set is a man between 25 and 39 years old in good health.

The rearrangement uses TRBV12-3 or TRBV12-4 and TRBJ1-5, with no clear D. V lost 8 bases, J lost 0 bases, and 11 bases lay in between. The CDR3 loop spans 14 amino acids. The CDR3 sequence: CASHAGYSNQPQHF. The CDR3 DNA is TGTGCCAGCCACGCCGGATATAGCAATCAGCCCCAGCATTTT.

The chain has TRBV6-2 or TRBV6-3 and TRBJ2-1; TRBD2 matches at 9 bases. Germline trimming cut 6 bases from V and 2 bases from J; bases unmatched to any gene: 5. The CDR3 is 15 amino acids. Per the germline V gene, CDR1 is MNHEY and CDR2 is SVGEGT. CDR3 amino acids: CASRIAGATYNEQFF. CDR3 bases: TGTGCCAGCAGAATAGCGGGGGCCACCTACAATGAGCAGTTCTTC.

This clonotype was recorded only once. The V call is TRBV20-1, the J call TRBJ1-5; 8 nucleotides line up with TRBD1. The trim removed 3 bases at V and 9 bases at J, leaving 13 bases unmatched. Germline CDR1 reads DFQATT; CDR2 reads SNEGSKA (reference sequence). This CDR3 region has 15 residues. CDR3 sequence reads: CSASMTGEPGWPQHF. Here the CDR3 DNA reads TGCAGTGCTAGCATGACAGGGGAGCCGGGCTGGCCCCAGCATTTT.

The count of this clonotype is one. This chain joins TRBV5-8 and TRBJ2-1; D is uncertain. The CDR3 consists of 13 residues. Trimming cost V 1 base and J 10 bases, with 12 bases left between them. From germline, CDR1 is SGHTS and CDR2 YDEGEE. The chain's CDR3 is CASSLSPLGEQFF. CDR3 in DNA: TGTGCCAGCAGCTTGAGTCCCCTAGGAGAGCAGTTCTTC. Based on the CDR3 plus reference TRBV5-8 and TRBJ2-1, the full variable domain is EAGVTQSPTHLIKTRGQQATLRCSPISGHTSVYWYQQALGLGLQFLLWYDEGEERNRGNFPPRFSGRQFPNYSSELNVNALELEDSALYLCASSLSPLGEQFFGPGTRLTVL.

This clonotype turned up a few times. The rearrangement uses TRBV3-1 and TRBJ2-5, with TRBD1 identical over 8 bases. The last part of the DNA fits TRBJ2-7 better; the J call may be wrong. The CDR3 extends over 12 amino acids. Germline V gene lookup returns CDR1 LGHDT and CDR2 YNNKEL (reference sequence). The CDR3 spells CASSHTGGEQYF. The CDR3 coding sequence is TGTGCCAGCAGCCACACAGGGGGCGAGCAGTACTTC.

This clonotype was seen only a few times. The chain links TRBV7-2 to TRBJ2-5; possible D gene TRBD2, 5 bases. The CDR3 runs 15 residues. Germline V lookup: CDR1 SGHTA, CDR2 FQGNSA. V lost 1 base and J lost 4, with 13 bases in between. Here the CDR3 reads CASSLVPGIAETQYF. CDR3 in DNA: TGTGCCAGCAGCTTAGTCCCGGGAATAGCAGAGACCCAGTACTTC.

This clonotype was recorded once. The rearrangement uses TRBV2 and TRBJ2-4, with D perhaps assigned TRBD1 or TRBD2 (5 bases each). Germline CDR1 reads SNHLY; CDR2 reads FYNNEI. CDR3 length: 15 residues. Trimming stripped 5 bases from V and 13 bases from J, with 24 bases between. In nucleotides, the CDR3 is TGTGCCAGCAGTCGACCCTCTTGGGACGCCGAGGAGCAGTACTTC. It yields the protein CASSRPSWDAEEQYF.

The rearrangement links TRBV5-5 to TRBJ2-7; D tentatively reads TRBD1 or TRBD2 (5 bases each). This CDR3 has 14 residues. The V end was cut by 3 bases, the J end by 3 bases, with 13 bases between. Germline lookup yields CDR1 SGHKS and CDR2 YYEKEE (reference sequence). The CDR3 nucleotides are TGTGCCAGCAGCTACCGGGACGGAGACTACGAGCAGTACTTC. This translates into CASSYRDGDYEQYF.

The CDR3 DNA reads as TGTGCCAGCAGCCAGGAGCGGGGGCGCTCCTACAATGAGCAGTTCTTC. Translating gives CASSQERGRSYNEQFF. This sequence joins TRBV3-1 and TRBJ2-1; TRBD2 matches at 8 bases. CDR1 is LGHDT, CDR2 YNNKEL, per germline (reference sequence). V was pared by 3 bases and J by 0 bases, with 4 bases of the junction left unmatched. The CDR3 sequence is 16 residues long.

This clonotype occurred a few times. V gene TRBV7-2 combines with J gene TRBJ2-7; TRBD2 matches at 12 bases. The J segment lost 3 bases and the V segment lost 5 bases, leaving 5 bases of the junction unmatched. The V gene's germline CDR1 is SGHTA and CDR2 FQGNSA. The CDR3 is 15 amino acids. Written as DNA, the CDR3 is TGTGCCAGCAGCCCTAGCGGGGGGGCGGGCTACGAGCAGTACTTC. Its translation is CASSPSGGAGYEQYF.

At least ten counts were recorded for this clonotype. Relative to the germline gene, one junction end is altered; a read error may explain this. V and J are TRBV5-1 and TRBJ2-7, with D tentatively TRBD2 (5 bases). CDR3 length: 11 amino acids. Per the germline V gene, CDR1 is SGHRS and CDR2 is YFSETQ. The CDR3 region has the DNA TGTGCCAGCAGTCGGGACTACGAGCAGTACTTC. The encoded protein is CASSRDYEQYF.

This clonotype has just a few counts. The CDR3 bases are TGTGCCAGCAGACAAGACAGGGGGTCGTACAATTCACCCCTCCACTTT. It is translated as CASRQDRGSYNSPLHF. J is TRBJ1-6 and V is TRBV6-5; TRBD1 matches at 9 bases. The CDR3 extends over 16 amino acids. V was clipped by 6 bases and J by 7 bases; unmatched bases: 10. From germline, CDR1 is MNHEY and CDR2 SVGAGI.

This chain links TRBV16 with TRBJ2-7, with D possibly being TRBD1 (5 bases). The CDR3 has 13 amino acids. Trimming removed 4 bases from V and 2 bases from J, with 9 bases in between. The germline V gene encodes CDR1 KGHSY and CDR2 FQNENV. CDR3 region: CASSPRETYEQYF. CDR3 nucleotide sequence: TGTGCCAGCAGCCCCAGGGAAACCTACGAGCAGTACTTC.

This chain joins TRBV28 and TRBJ2-4; D gene uncertain. In germline, CDR1 is MDHEN, CDR2 SYDVKM. The V end lost 8 bases, the J end lost 2 bases, and 10 bases lay between the germline ends. The CDR3 runs to 13 residues. The CDR3 region has the DNA TGTGCCAGCTACAACTCCCCCAAAAACATTCAGTACTTC. Its translation: CASYNSPKNIQYF.